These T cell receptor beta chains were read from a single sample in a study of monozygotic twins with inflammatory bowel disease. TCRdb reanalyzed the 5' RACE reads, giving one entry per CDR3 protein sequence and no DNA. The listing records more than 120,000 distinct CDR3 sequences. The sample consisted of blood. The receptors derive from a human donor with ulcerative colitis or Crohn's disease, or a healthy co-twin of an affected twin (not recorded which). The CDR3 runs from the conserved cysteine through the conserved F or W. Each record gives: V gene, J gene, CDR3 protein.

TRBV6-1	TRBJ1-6	CASVTRDTDSPLHF
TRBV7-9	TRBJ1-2	CASSVGMGGYTF
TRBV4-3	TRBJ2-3	CASSQGGTGGLTDTQYF
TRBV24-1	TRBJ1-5	CATSEGDRGFYEPQHF
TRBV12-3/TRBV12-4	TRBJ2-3	CASSTTSGETDTQYF
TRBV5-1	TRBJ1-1	CASNLGGLNTEAFF
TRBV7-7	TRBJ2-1	CASSPNDGGRQFF
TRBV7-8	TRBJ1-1	CASSSGTRNQNTEAFF
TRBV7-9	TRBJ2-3	CALVAGGTDTQYF
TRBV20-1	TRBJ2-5	CSARSSTDLGLAGQETQYF
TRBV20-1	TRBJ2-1	CSAPLTSGNNEQFF
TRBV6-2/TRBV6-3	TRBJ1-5	CASSQTGGFQPQHF
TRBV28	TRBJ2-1	CASSPTSGAGINEQFF
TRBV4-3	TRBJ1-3	CASSQSHSGNTIYF
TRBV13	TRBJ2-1	CASSSPGYTGTPPTNEQFF
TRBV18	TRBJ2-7	CASSPARGHSYEQYF
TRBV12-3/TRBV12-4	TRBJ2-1	CASNPDRGLGEQFF
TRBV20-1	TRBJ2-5	CSARGGAAQETQYF
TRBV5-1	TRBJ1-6	CASRTGQVNSPLHF
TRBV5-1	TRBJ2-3	CASSRTSGTDTQYF
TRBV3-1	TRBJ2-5	CASSRSVLYQETQYF
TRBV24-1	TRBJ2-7	CATSGATYEQYF
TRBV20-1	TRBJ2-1	CSARDWGEGNEQFF
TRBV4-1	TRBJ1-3	CASSQDTILFSGNTIYF
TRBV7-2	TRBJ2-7	CASSKGLGAGDEQYF
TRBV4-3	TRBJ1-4	CASSQAQANNEKLFF
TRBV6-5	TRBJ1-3	CASSYVGAGNTIYF
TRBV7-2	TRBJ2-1	CASSSQRGGLNEQFF
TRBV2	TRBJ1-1	CASTYGSYGTEAFF
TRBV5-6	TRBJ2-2	CASSPWTSGFTGELFF
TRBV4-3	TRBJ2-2	CASSRQAGGAGELFF
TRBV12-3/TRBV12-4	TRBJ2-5	CASSLSSLAGGSQETQYF
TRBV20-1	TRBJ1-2	CSARLQGAVTF
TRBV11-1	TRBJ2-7	CASSLRGQGDYEQYF
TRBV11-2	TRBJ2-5	CASSQSLIPQETQYF
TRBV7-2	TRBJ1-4	CASSSGRGGEKLFF
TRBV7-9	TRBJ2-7	CASSPSNEQYF
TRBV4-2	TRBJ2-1	CASSQVGGAVNEQFF
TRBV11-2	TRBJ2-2	CASSFLRGLRGVTGELFF
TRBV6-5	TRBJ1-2	CASSLDTRGYTF
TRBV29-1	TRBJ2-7	CSVAPGQGWEQYF
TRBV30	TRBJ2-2	CAWSVRPRELFF
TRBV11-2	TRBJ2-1	CASSLRYPGQPTYNEQFF
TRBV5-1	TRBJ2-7	CASSKREPDRWDTYEQYF
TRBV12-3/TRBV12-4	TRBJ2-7	CASSLRTVSYEQYF
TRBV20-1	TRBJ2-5	CSARGAGAQETQYF
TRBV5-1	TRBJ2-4	CASSLDGLKNIQYF
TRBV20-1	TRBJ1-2	CSHLSQDSYGYTF